A selection of T cell receptor beta chains follows, all from one sample in a study of T cells in Graves' hyperthyroidism and ophthalmopathy. TCRdb fed the multiplex PCR reads into MiXCR, producing one record per CDR3 protein. This sample has about 400,000 distinct CDR3 sequences, with more than 13% found just once. The material sequenced was blood. These receptors came from a woman aged 25 to 39 with Graves' hyperthyroidism. CDR3s include the opening cysteine and the closing phenylalanine or tryptophan. Fields, in order: CDR3 DNA, CDR3 protein, J gene, V gene, clone size, D gene. D genes are given only for firm matches. Clone size is given for some rows only: seen once, a few or many times, or a class if the clone is expanded.

TGCAGTGCGGGGGACAGCGCCCCCCAAGAGACCCAGTACTTC CSAGDSAPQETQYF TRBJ2-5 TRBV20-1 many TRBD1
TGTGCCAGCAGTTCTGGCGGGACAGGGTACAATGAGCAGTTCTTC CASSSGGTGYNEQFF TRBJ2-1 TRBV12-3/TRBV12-4 many TRBD1
TGTGCCAGCAGCTTCTCCTTGACAGGGACGGAGACCCAGTACTTC CASSFSLTGTETQYF TRBJ2-5 TRBV11-1 many TRBD1
TGTGCCAGCAGCCCCACGGGACTAGCGGGCACCGGGGAGCTGTTTTTT CASSPTGLAGTGELFF TRBJ2-2 TRBV11-2 - TRBD2
TGTGTCAGCAGCACTGGACAATATGGCTACACCTTC CVSSTGQYGYTF TRBJ1-2 TRBV7-9 - -
TGTGCCAGCAGTTGGACTGGGGCCAACGTCCTGACTTTC CASSWTGANVLTF TRBJ2-6 TRBV12-3/TRBV12-4 many -
TGCAGCGTTGAACAGGGTGCGGCTGAAGCTTTCTTT CSVEQGAAEAFF TRBJ1-1 TRBV29-1 - -
TGCGCCAGCAGCTTTGGCCAGGGGGCTGAAGAGCAGTACTTC CASSFGQGAEEQYF TRBJ2-7 TRBV5-1 - TRBD1
TGTGCCGCTAAAACAAGCCTTTCTGAAGCTTTCTTT CAAKTSLSEAFF TRBJ1-1 TRBV19 - -
TGCGCCAGCAGCGTGCGGGAGCAGTTCTTC CASSVREQFF TRBJ2-1 TRBV5-1 many -
TGTGCCAGCAGCTTAATAGGTACGCTTAGTGCGTATGACAATGAGCAGTTCTTC CASSLIGTLSAYDNEQFF TRBJ2-1 TRBV7-3 many -
TGTGCCGTACAGGGTCGGTCCTATGGCTACACCTTC CAVQGRSYGYTF TRBJ1-2 TRBV10-3 - -
TGTGCCAGCAGTTTAGGGTTTCAAGAGACCCAGTACTTC CASSLGFQETQYF TRBJ2-5 TRBV28 many -
TGTGCCAGCAGTTTCCAACCCCAGACTAGCGGGAGACACACCGGGGAGCTGTTTTTT CASSFQPQTSGRHTGELFF TRBJ2-2 TRBV6-1 few TRBD2
TGTGCCAGCAGTTTAATCGCAGTTGGCTACGAGCAGTACTTC CASSLIAVGYEQYF TRBJ2-7 TRBV28 many -
TGTGCCAGCAGCCTCAGGGGGCCCCAAGAGACCCAGTACTTC CASSLRGPQETQYF TRBJ2-5 TRBV13 many TRBD1
TGTGCCAGCAGCCCCGGCCGGACTACGCACATTCAGTACTTC CASSPGRTTHIQYF TRBJ2-4 TRBV7-9 few -
TGTGCCAGCAGCCAAGGCTCCAGGGAAGACACTGAAGCTTTCTTT CASSQGSREDTEAFF TRBJ1-1 TRBV3-1 many -
TGTGCCAGTTCTAAGGACAGGGGGGAGGCGAACACTGAAGCTTTCTTT CASSKDRGEANTEAFF TRBJ1-1 TRBV19 - TRBD1
TGTGCCAGCAGTCGGGCTGGGTCCTACGAGCAGTACTTC CASSRAGSYEQYF TRBJ2-7 TRBV6-2/TRBV6-3 many -
TGCGCCAGCAGCCGTGGACAGGATCTCTACGAGCAGTACTTC CASSRGQDLYEQYF TRBJ2-7 TRBV4-1 many TRBD1
TGCGCCAGCAGACAACCCGCCCAGGGTAACGAGCAGTACTTC CASRQPAQGNEQYF TRBJ2-7 TRBV4-1 few -
TGCAGTGCCCCCGGGGGTACTTCCTACGAGCAGTACTTC CSAPGGTSYEQYF TRBJ2-7 TRBV20-1 - -
TGTGCCAGCAGACAACCGGGACAGGATAAAGATACGCAGTATTTT CASRQPGQDKDTQYF TRBJ2-3 TRBV11-2 many TRBD1
TGTGCCAGCAGGAGTCCGGGACTGGGGGTATACGAGCAGTACTTC CASRSPGLGVYEQYF TRBJ2-7 TRBV7-8 few -
TGCAGTGCGAGCGACAGGGAAGGGCATAGCAATCAGCCCCAGCATTTT CSASDREGHSNQPQHF TRBJ1-5 TRBV20-1 - TRBD1
TGTGCCAGCAGTTTCCCCACCGGGGAGCTGTTTTTT CASSFPTGELFF TRBJ2-2 TRBV27 few -
TGTGCCAGCAGCGACCCGACAGGGCCTAGCTCTGGAAACACCATATATTTT CASSDPTGPSSGNTIYF TRBJ1-3 TRBV5-6 - TRBD1
TGTGCCACCAGTGATCCGGGACAGGGGGCGACTAATGAAAAACTGTTTTTT CATSDPGQGATNEKLFF TRBJ1-4 TRBV24-1 - TRBD1
TGTGCCAGCAGTGGGCCCGGGAACCCCTACGAGCAGTACTTC CASSGPGNPYEQYF TRBJ2-7 TRBV6-1 few -
TGTGCCAGCAGCGGCGACTGGATAGCAGAGACCCAGTACTTC CASSGDWIAETQYF TRBJ2-5 TRBV6-1 many -
TGTGCCAGCAGCCGGACCCCCCGGGACGGTTACGAGCAGTACTTC CASSRTPRDGYEQYF TRBJ2-7 TRBV28 many -
TGTGCCAGCCTAACGTTAGCGGGAGGGCCCAAAAACATTCAGTACTTC CASLTLAGGPKNIQYF TRBJ2-4 TRBV28 many TRBD2
TGCAGTGCTAGTTTAGGCCACTACGAGCAGTACTTC CSASLGHYEQYF TRBJ2-7 TRBV20-1 few -
TGTGCCAGCAGTTTTGAGGGGGGAGCAGATATTGAGCAGTTCTTC CASSFEGGADIEQFF TRBJ2-1 TRBV12-3/TRBV12-4 many -
TGTGCCAGCAGTTCGAGCCGGACTAGCGGGAGAAAGACCCAGTACTTC CASSSSRTSGRKTQYF TRBJ2-5 TRBV28 many TRBD2
TGTGCCAGCAGTCGCCTCGGTGTCTCTGGAAACACCATATATTTT CASSRLGVSGNTIYF TRBJ1-3 TRBV6-1 many -
TGCGCCAGCAAGATAACGGGACAAGCCTACGAGCAGTACTTC CASKITGQAYEQYF TRBJ2-7 TRBV10-2 - -
TGTGCCATCAGTGAGTCGGATCAGTACGAGCAGTACTTC CAISESDQYEQYF TRBJ2-7 TRBV10-3 many -
TGTGCCACCAGTGACCATCAAGACAGTTACAATGAGCAGTTCTTC CATSDHQDSYNEQFF TRBJ2-1 TRBV24-1 many -
TGTGCCACTAACAGGGGGCTTGGCACAGATACGCAGTATTTT CATNRGLGTDTQYF TRBJ2-3 TRBV28 - TRBD1
TGTGCCAGCAGCTTAGCTGTCCCTAGCGAGTTCTACGAGCAGTACTTC CASSLAVPSEFYEQYF TRBJ2-7 TRBV7-9 - -
TGTGCCAGCAGCTTTACAGGGGGCGGGGAAAAACTGTTTTTT CASSFTGGGEKLFF TRBJ1-4 TRBV7-2 many TRBD1
TGTGCCAGCAGCTTGAACAGTCCCACCGGGGAGCTGTTTTTT CASSLNSPTGELFF TRBJ2-2 TRBV5-4 - -